The present T cell receptor beta chain was sequenced within a study of T-cell reconstitution after alpha-beta-depleted transplantation in children. Looked up from germline, CDR1 is SGHVS and CDR2 is FNYEAQ. The V gene lost 2 bases and the J gene lost 10 bases, with 9 bases spanning the gap. This CDR3 has 13 amino acids. There are a few counts of this clonotype. The TCRbeta library incorporated unique molecular identifiers. TCRdb called the PCR reads again in MiXCR, with one record for every CDR3 protein. The sample contains 300,000 to 350,000 distinct CDR3 sequences, approximately 23% of which appear only once.

Sample: PBMCs, mostly from graft donor cells, taken 180 days after TCRalphabeta/CD19-depleted stem cell transplant. The chain uses TRBV7-6 and TRBJ1-6, with D unclear. The TCR was taken from a male patient aged 10-17 years who had a stem cell transplant for acute lymphoblastic leukemia, so the T cells may come from the graft donor. In DNA form, the CDR3 reads TGTGCCAGCAGCTTAAGAGGGAGGTCACCCCTCCACTTT. Protein: CASSLRGRSPLHF.